This T cell receptor (beta chain) was recovered during a study of T cells after yellow fever vaccination. Study background: Low-cell-number fractions underwent preparation using SMART-Seq v4 Ultra Low Input.

This clonotype has a handful of counts. The antigen is unknown. Study-wide points: Once the booster was given, most primary-vaccination clones reappeared, at about 97% for CD4 and roughly 91% for CD8. The CD4 and CD8 compartments had a small share of their clonotypes in common.

TCRdb independently ran MiXCR on the 5' RACE reads; one entry per CDR3 protein. The table shows a few hundred thousand distinct CDR3 sequences, with more than 9% occurring only once. The CDR3 consists of 16 residues. The trim removed 6 bases at V and 0 bases at J, leaving 5 bases unmatched. V gene TRBV12-3 or TRBV12-4 combines with J gene TRBJ2-2, with 9 bases matching TRBD1. The specimen was PBMCs, collected on the day of the first yellow fever vaccination. This receptor was taken from a man younger than 35 who received the YFV17D yellow fever vaccine. CDR3 DNA sequence: TGTGCCAGCAGCCGGGGACAGGGTACGAACACCGGGGAGCTGTTTTTT. Amino acids: CASSRGQGTNTGELFF.